This is a list of T cell receptor beta chains from one sample in a study of PD-1 blockade in classical Hodgkin lymphoma. Data came from immunoSEQ multiplex PCR; TCRdb stores just in-frame clones and leaves some out. In the table there are 40,000 to 65,000 clones, over 75% of which are singletons. The specimen was peripheral blood mononuclear cells (PBMCs), collected at baseline. These receptor sequences come from a human donor with classical Hodgkin lymphoma. CDR3s include the opening cysteine and the closing phenylalanine or tryptophan. The D gene is left open where the match is weak. Clone size appears in some rows only: once, few, many, or a class for an expanded clone.

abundance: once
v_gene: TRBV6-6
j_gene: TRBJ1-2
d_gene: NA
CDR3nt: TGTGCCAGCAGCCCTACAGTTAACTATGGCTACACCTTC
CDR3aa: CASSPTVNYGYTF

abundance: NA
v_gene: TRBV5-4
j_gene: TRBJ1-2
d_gene: TRBD1
CDR3nt: TGTGCCAGCAGTCCTGGACAGGTTCCCTATGGCTACACCTTC
CDR3aa: CASSPGQVPYGYTF

abundance: few
v_gene: TRBV19
j_gene: TRBJ2-5
d_gene: NA
CDR3nt: TGTGCCAGTAGTATAGGGAGCGGGACACAATGGACGGAGACCCAGTACTTC
CDR3aa: CASSIGSGTQWTETQYF

abundance: NA
v_gene: TRBV27
j_gene: TRBJ1-1
d_gene: NA
CDR3nt: TGTGCCAGCAGTTTTACCGGGAACACTGAAGCTTTCTTT
CDR3aa: CASSFTGNTEAFF

abundance: NA
v_gene: TRBV5-1
j_gene: TRBJ1-2
d_gene: TRBD1
CDR3nt: TGCGCCAGCAGCGACCGACAGGGGGCTTTCTATGGCTACACCTTC
CDR3aa: CASSDRQGAFYGYTF

abundance: NA
v_gene: TRBV4-3
j_gene: TRBJ2-1
d_gene: TRBD1
CDR3nt: TGCGCCAGCAGCCAAGGCGACAGGGTAGGTCAAGTGTTCTTC
CDR3aa: CASSQGDRVGQVFF

abundance: NA
v_gene: TRBV14
j_gene: TRBJ1-2
d_gene: NA
CDR3nt: TGTGCCAGCAGCCAAGAGGCTTACATGGATGGCTACACCTTC
CDR3aa: CASSQEAYMDGYTF

abundance: NA
v_gene: TRBV2
j_gene: TRBJ2-7
d_gene: TRBD2
CDR3nt: TGTGCCAGCAAGGTGGACCTAGCGGGAGCAGAGGAGCAGTACTTC
CDR3aa: CASKVDLAGAEEQYF

abundance: NA
v_gene: TRBV19
j_gene: TRBJ2-5
d_gene: NA
CDR3nt: TGTGCCAGTAGTTCCGGGTCCCAAGAGACCCAGTACTTC
CDR3aa: CASSSGSQETQYF

abundance: NA
v_gene: TRBV2
j_gene: TRBJ2-1
d_gene: TRBD2
CDR3nt: TGTGCCAGCAGTGAAAGAACTAGCGGTTTCAATGAGCAGTTCTTC
CDR3aa: CASSERTSGFNEQFF

abundance: NA
v_gene: TRBV9
j_gene: TRBJ2-5
d_gene: NA
CDR3nt: TGTGCCAGCAGCGTTAGAGGCTCCCAAGAGACCCAGTACTTC
CDR3aa: CASSVRGSQETQYF

abundance: NA
v_gene: TRBV20-1
j_gene: TRBJ2-7
d_gene: NA
CDR3nt: TGCAGTGCTAGAATAAGCGGCGGGCAGTACTTC
CDR3aa: CSARISGGQYF

abundance: NA
v_gene: TRBV9
j_gene: TRBJ2-3
d_gene: NA
CDR3nt: TGTGCCAGCAGCGTAGCTAGCACAGATACGCAGTATTTT
CDR3aa: CASSVASTDTQYF

abundance: NA
v_gene: TRBV4-3
j_gene: TRBJ2-5
d_gene: NA
CDR3nt: TGCGCCAGCAGCCAAGATCGGAGAAACCAAGAGACCCAGTACTTC
CDR3aa: CASSQDRRNQETQYF